This T cell receptor beta chain derives from a study of T cells in tumors after PD-1 blockade. On the study more broadly: No patient had prior checkpoint blockade, systemic immunosuppression, or radiotherapy within 4 weeks.

Study findings and constraints: About 40% of tumor TCR clonotypes were also found in blood.

Per the germline V gene, CDR1 is MGHDK and CDR2 is SYGVNS. The CDR3 is 18 amino acids. The V end lost 7 bases, the J end lost 2 bases, and 21 bases lay between the germline ends. Details on this clone: As yet, its antigen is unknown.

Sequenced by immunoSEQ multiplex PCR; TCRdb stores in-frame clones only, minus some. Found here are approximately 47,000 clones, 65% to 85% of them singletons; the top ten hold approximately 7.9%. Sequenced material: PBMCs, taken before anti-PD-1 therapy. This TCR was sampled from a human donor with advanced basal cell or squamous cell carcinoma (not recorded which). The V gene is TRBV25-1, the J gene TRBJ1-6, with a possible D match to TRBD1 (5 bases). CDR3: CASMGSGNWATYNSPLHF. DNA for the CDR3: TGTGCCAGCATGGGTTCAGGGAATTGGGCCACCTATAATTCACCCCTCCACTTT.